Listed below are T cell receptor beta chains from one sample, sequenced in a study of cytomegalovirus exposure and HLA in healthy donors. The data were produced by immunoSEQ multiplex PCR, yet TCRdb's version contains in-frame clones alone and is incomplete. The sample records roughly 100,000 clones, roughly 85% being singletons. Sequenced material: PBMCs. The receptors derive from a middle-aged man in good health and CMV-seronegative. The CDR3 runs from the conserved cysteine through the conserved F or W. The order of the fields is CDR3 protein, CDR3 DNA, D gene, V gene, J gene, clone size. A D gene is named only where the DNA matches it firmly. Not all rows give a size; the values are once, few, many and, for expanded clones, a class.

CDR3aa: CASSTYQGFSYNSPLHF; CDR3nt: TGTGCCAGTAGTACATACCAGGGGTTCTCCTATAATTCACCCCTCCACTTT; d_gene: NA; v_gene: TRBV19; j_gene: TRBJ1-6; abundance: NA
CDR3aa: CASSFIAGGVAGELFF; CDR3nt: TGTGCCAGCAGCTTCATAGCGGGGGGCGTCGCCGGGGAGCTGTTTTTT; d_gene: TRBD2; v_gene: TRBV7-2; j_gene: TRBJ2-2; abundance: once
CDR3aa: CASSQDRDILYGYTF; CDR3nt: TGTGCCAGCAGCCAAGATCGAGACATCCTATATGGCTACACCTTC; d_gene: NA; v_gene: TRBV14; j_gene: TRBJ1-2; abundance: few
CDR3aa: CASSAGDYNEQFF; CDR3nt: TGCGCCAGCAGTGCGGGGGACTACAATGAGCAGTTCTTC; d_gene: NA; v_gene: TRBV10-2; j_gene: TRBJ2-1; abundance: once
CDR3aa: CASSPGGGDSSKGYTF; CDR3nt: TGTGCCAGCAGCCCCGGAGGAGGGGACAGCTCTAAGGGCTACACCTTC; d_gene: TRBD1; v_gene: TRBV11-3; j_gene: TRBJ1-2; abundance: NA
CDR3aa: CAWRQGPGTEAFF; CDR3nt: TGTGCCTGGAGACAGGGGCCCGGGACTGAAGCTTTCTTT; d_gene: TRBD1; v_gene: TRBV30; j_gene: TRBJ1-1; abundance: NA
CDR3aa: CASSIELAGIVNEQFF; CDR3nt: TGTGCCAGTAGTATAGAGCTAGCGGGAATTGTGAATGAGCAGTTCTTC; d_gene: TRBD2; v_gene: TRBV19; j_gene: TRBJ2-1; abundance: NA
CDR3aa: CASSQENGHLNTEAFF; CDR3nt: TGCGCCAGCAGCCAAGAAAATGGACACCTGAACACTGAAGCTTTCTTT; d_gene: NA; v_gene: TRBV4-3; j_gene: TRBJ1-1; abundance: few
CDR3aa: CASSQEVATPGRDTEAFF; CDR3nt: TGCGCCAGCAGCCAAGAAGTCGCCACCCCAGGGAGGGACACTGAAGCTTTCTTT; d_gene: NA; v_gene: TRBV4-3; j_gene: TRBJ1-1; abundance: few
CDR3aa: CASASRVMETQYF; CDR3nt: TGTGCCAGCGCGAGCAGGGTAATGGAGACCCAGTACTTC; d_gene: NA; v_gene: TRBV2; j_gene: TRBJ2-5; abundance: NA
CDR3aa: CAITSGGLNEQFF; CDR3nt: TGTGCCATCACTAGCGGGGGGTTAAATGAGCAGTTCTTC; d_gene: TRBD2; v_gene: TRBV10-3; j_gene: TRBJ2-1; abundance: NA
CDR3aa: CASSYFGGYEQYF; CDR3nt: TGTGCCAGCAGTTACTTCGGGGGTTACGAGCAGTACTTC; d_gene: NA; v_gene: TRBV6-6; j_gene: TRBJ2-7; abundance: NA
CDR3aa: CASSIGQGAGGNTIYF; CDR3nt: TGCGCCAGCAGCATCGGACAGGGGGCGGGAGGAAACACCATATATTTT; d_gene: TRBD1; v_gene: TRBV5-1; j_gene: TRBJ1-3; abundance: NA
CDR3aa: CASSRTAGNTIYF; CDR3nt: TGTGCCAGTAGTCGGACAGCTGGAAACACCATATATTTT; d_gene: NA; v_gene: TRBV19; j_gene: TRBJ1-3; abundance: NA
CDR3aa: CASSQDGTGVFIDYTF; CDR3nt: TGCGCCAGCAGCCAGGACGGGACAGGGGTCTTTATTGACTACACCTTC; d_gene: TRBD1; v_gene: TRBV4-3; j_gene: TRBJ1-2; abundance: NA
CDR3aa: CASSLTRDGGYTF; CDR3nt: TGCGCCAGCAGCTTGACCAGGGATGGTGGCTACACCTTC; d_gene: NA; v_gene: TRBV5-1; j_gene: TRBJ1-2; abundance: NA
CDR3aa: CASSLGPEVGTEAFF; CDR3nt: TGTGCCAGCAGCTTAGGTCCGGAGGTCGGCACTGAAGCTTTCTTT; d_gene: NA; v_gene: TRBV11-2; j_gene: TRBJ1-1; abundance: NA
CDR3aa: CASSLNRTSIDTQYF; CDR3nt: TGTGCTAGCAGCTTAAACAGGACTAGCATAGATACGCAGTATTTT; d_gene: TRBD2; v_gene: TRBV7-7; j_gene: TRBJ2-3; abundance: NA
CDR3aa: CASSLPGTPYEQYF; CDR3nt: TGTGCCAGCTCACTGCCCGGGACACCGTACGAGCAGTACTTC; d_gene: NA; v_gene: TRBV18; j_gene: TRBJ2-7; abundance: NA
CDR3aa: CASSRGTSPETQYF; CDR3nt: TGTGCCAGCAGCAGAGGGACTAGCCCGGAGACCCAGTACTTC; d_gene: TRBD2; v_gene: TRBV5-6; j_gene: TRBJ2-5; abundance: NA
CDR3aa: CASSLPLETAYNEQFF; CDR3nt: TGTGCCAGTAGTCTCCCCTTGGAGACAGCCTACAATGAGCAGTTCTTC; d_gene: NA; v_gene: TRBV19; j_gene: TRBJ2-1; abundance: once
CDR3aa: CASSFFGSTASYGYTF; CDR3nt: TGTGCCAGCAGTTTTTTCGGTTCGACAGCGAGCTATGGCTACACCTTC; d_gene: NA; v_gene: TRBV2; j_gene: TRBJ1-2; abundance: NA
CDR3aa: CASSPHSGQGGTGNTIYF; CDR3nt: TGCGCCAGCAGCCCGCACTCCGGACAGGGTGGTACTGGAAACACCATATATTTT; d_gene: TRBD1; v_gene: TRBV4-1; j_gene: TRBJ1-3; abundance: NA
CDR3aa: CASSSWGTNYGYTF; CDR3nt: TGTGCCAGCAGTTCCTGGGGCACTAACTATGGCTACACCTTC; d_gene: NA; v_gene: TRBV27; j_gene: TRBJ1-2; abundance: few
CDR3aa: CASSASGVRGLFF; CDR3nt: TGTGCCAGCAGCGCGTCAGGGGTGAGGGGACTGTTTTTT; d_gene: NA; v_gene: TRBV7-2; j_gene: TRBJ1-4; abundance: NA
CDR3aa: CASSVGTGDNEQFF; CDR3nt: TGTGCCAGCAGCGTAGGGACAGGAGACAATGAGCAGTTCTTC; d_gene: TRBD1; v_gene: TRBV9; j_gene: TRBJ2-1; abundance: NA
CDR3aa: CASSITGTRAYEQYF; CDR3nt: TGTGCCAGCAGCATAACCGGGACTAGGGCCTACGAGCAGTACTTC; d_gene: TRBD2; v_gene: TRBV5-5; j_gene: TRBJ2-7; abundance: NA